These 7 T cell receptor beta chains originate from one sample sequenced in a study of OX40 agonist ivuxolimab in advanced cancers. The library was made by the immunoSEQ multiplex PCR assay. Here the immuneACCESS table is served through TCRdb, limited to in-frame sequences with V and J called. Missing clones are a known gap in these copies; in checked studies unresolved V genes cover under half, and the rest lacks a known reason. In all, the sample holds some 91,000 clones, and more than 70% of those were seen once. The top ten constitute around 4% of the sample. Sequenced material: CD4+ or CD8+ T cells sorted from blood, taken in a trial of the OX40 agonist ivuxolimab. The receptors here all came from an adult with an advanced solid tumor such as melanoma, head and neck, liver or kidney cancer.

The gene calls are TRBV5-1 and TRBJ2-3; perhaps D is TRBD1 or TRBD2 (5 bases each). Germline V gene sequence: CDR1 SGHRS, CDR2 YFSETQ. The CDR3 extends over 14 amino acids. The germline V and J ends were trimmed by 4 bases and 2 bases, with 11 bases remaining between them. The CDR3 region has the DNA TGCGCCAGCAGCCCCGGGACCCCCACAGATACGCAGTATTTT. This gives the protein CASSPGTPTDTQYF. Full variable domain (remainder filled in from reference TRBV5-1 and TRBJ2-3): KAGVTQTPRYLIKTRGQQVTLSCSPISGHRSVSWYQQTPGQGLQFLFEYFSETQRNKGNFPGRFSGRQFSNSRSEMNVSTLELGDSALYLCASSPGTPTDTQYFGPGTRLTVL.

This clone is a singleton in its sample. J is TRBJ2-1 and V is TRBV7-8; 11 bases agree with TRBD2. Germline V gives CDR1 SGHVS, CDR2 FQNEAQ. J gave up 7 bases and V 8 bases, and 10 bases lay outside the gene matches. The CDR3 is 15 amino acids. CDR3 protein: CASGSLAGGLNEQFF. CDR3 DNA sequence: TGTGCCAGCGGATCCCTAGCGGGAGGCTTAAATGAGCAGTTCTTC.

The V gene is TRBV4-3, the J gene TRBJ2-5; 7 nucleotides match TRBD1. V shed 4 bases, J shed 3 bases, and the junction held 2 bases outside the gene matches. Germline CDR1 and CDR2: LGHNA and YSLEER. The CDR3 contains 13 residues. The CDR3 nucleotides read TGCGCCAGCAGCCGAGGGACAGAAGAGACCCAGTACTTC. It specifies CASSRGTEETQYF.

The V gene is TRBV18, the J gene TRBJ2-7; 9 nucleotides line up with TRBD2. Germline CDR1 and CDR2: KGHSH and LQKENI. The V gene end was trimmed by 6 bases and the J gene end by 7 bases; junction bases not matched to a gene: 13. CDR3 size: 15 residues. CDR3 sequence: CASSPALAGVREQYF. In nucleotides, the CDR3 is TGTGCCAGCTCTCCCGCCTTAGCGGGAGTTCGGGAGCAGTACTTC.

This clone was recorded a few times. The chain recombines TRBV4-1 with TRBJ2-3; 8 positions match TRBD1. The V gene's germline CDR1 is MGHRA and CDR2 YSYEKL. J gave up 4 bases and V 4 bases, and 7 bases lay outside the gene matches. This CDR3 comprises 15 residues. This CDR3 reads CASSLGQGRADTQYF. CDR3 in DNA: TGCGCCAGCAGCCTAGGACAGGGAAGGGCAGATACGCAGTATTTT.

In the case of this clone: Other nucleotide sequences from this sample produce the same CDR3. The rearrangement joins TRBV19 to TRBJ1-1; 8 bases agree with TRBD1. The CDR3 consists of 15 residues. The V gene's germline CDR1 is LNHDA and CDR2 SQIVND (reference sequence). The junction had 4 bases not matched to a gene; V was cut back by 3 bases and J by 1 base. The CDR3 loop reads CASSIRGQGNTEAFF. In DNA, the CDR3 is TGTGCCAGTAGTATTAGAGGACAGGGGAACACTGAAGCTTTCTTT. Filled out from reference TRBV19 and TRBJ1-1, the complete variable domain reads DGGITQSPKYLFRKEGQNVTLSCEQNLNHDAMYWYRQDPGQGLRLIYYSQIVNDFQKGDIAEGYSVSREKKESFPLTVTSAQKNPTAFYLCASSIRGQGNTEAFFGQGTRLTVV.

The V gene is TRBV20-1, the J gene TRBJ2-5, with 8 bases identical to TRBD1. The V and J ends lost 6 bases and 5 bases, in that order; junction bases with no gene match: 2. Germline V gene lookup returns CDR1 DFQATT and CDR2 SNEGSKA (reference sequence). This CDR3 region has 11 residues. The CDR3 loop reads CSADRAETQYF. The CDR3 DNA reads as TGCAGTGCGGACAGGGCGGAGACCCAGTACTTC.